These 17 T cell receptor beta chains were all obtained from the same sample, sequenced in a study of identifying expanded T cells in peripheral blood. Data came from immunoSEQ multiplex PCR; TCRdb stores just in-frame clones and leaves some out. This table holds approximately 110,000 clones, more than 85% found once. Sequencing was performed on blood. All receptors come from a person aged 18 to 75 in good health.

The chain links TRBV19 to TRBJ2-7; D is ambiguous. V shed 3 bases and J shed 2 bases, with 8 bases lying between them. The CDR3 extends over 13 amino acids. Germline V CDR1 and CDR2: LNHDA, SQIVND (reference sequence). The CDR3 DNA sequence: TGTGCCAGTAGTATGAGAACAACCTACGAGCAGTACTTC. It translates to CASSMRTTYEQYF.

The rearrangement joins TRBV4-3 to TRBJ2-5; D possibly uses TRBD1 or TRBD2 (6 bases each). The germline V and J ends were trimmed by 4 bases and 4 bases, with 16 bases remaining between them. The germline V gene encodes CDR1 LGHNA and CDR2 YSLEER. The CDR3 is 15 residues long. The DNA of the CDR3 is TGCGCCAGCAGCCGGTACAGGGACTCGAGAGAGACCCAGTACTTC. This gives the protein CASSRYRDSRETQYF.

This chain connects TRBV29-1 to TRBJ1-1, with D uncertain. This CDR3 spans 14 amino acids. Per germline, CDR1 SQVTM and CDR2 ANQGSEA. V was pared by 1 base and J by 1 base, with 10 bases between. This CDR3 reads CSVEGLRGNTEAFF. The CDR3 DNA follows: TGCAGCGTTGAAGGGCTTCGGGGGAACACTGAAGCTTTCTTT.

The J gene is TRBJ1-1, the V gene TRBV6-4; D is unclear. The CDR3 runs 13 residues. The V and J ends lost 4 bases and 4 bases respectively, with 10 bases between them. Germline CDR1 MRHNA, CDR2 SNTAGT. The CDR3 loop reads CASSVEGGTEAFF. DNA for the CDR3: TGTGCCAGCAGTGTGGAGGGTGGCACTGAAGCTTTCTTT.

The chain recombines TRBV5-6 with TRBJ2-7, with 7 bases matching TRBD1. Losses at the gene ends were 4 bases for V and 0 bases for J; bases not matched to a gene: 1. Germline CDR1 and CDR2: SGHDT and YYEEEE. The CDR3 spans 13 residues. This CDR3 reads CASSPGGSYEQYF. In DNA form, the CDR3 reads TGTGCCAGCAGCCCAGGGGGCTCCTACGAGCAGTACTTC.

This rearrangement joins TRBV10-3 to TRBJ2-3, with TRBD1 identical over 9 bases. The ends lost 0 bases at V and 2 bases at J; junction bases unmatched: 3. Germline V CDR1 and CDR2: ENHRY, SYGVKD. This CDR3 contains 16 residues. In nucleotides, the CDR3 is TGTGCCATCAGTGAGTCGACACAGGGGGCCACAGATACGCAGTATTTT. This translates into CAISESTQGATDTQYF.

The V and J genes are TRBV7-9 and TRBJ1-1; maybe TRBD1 (5 bases). Looked up from germline, CDR1 is SEHNR and CDR2 is FQNEAQ (reference sequence). V gave up 7 bases and J gave up 11 bases, with 20 bases separating them. CDR3 length equals 13 residues. CDR3 DNA sequence: TGTGCCAGCACCCCAGGGCTCCGGCTGGGGGCTTTCTTT. Translating it yields CASTPGLRLGAFF.

V gene TRBV6-5 combines with J gene TRBJ1-2; D not resolved. V shed 0 bases and J shed 8 bases, with 10 bases lying between them. This CDR3 region has 13 residues. CDR1 MNHEY and CDR2 SVGAGI come from the germline V gene. CDR3 nucleotides: TGTGCCAGCAGTTACTCCGGGTACCACGGCTACACCTTC. Amino acids: CASSYSGYHGYTF.

The gene calls are TRBV30 and TRBJ2-3, with 8 bases that match TRBD2. V dropped 1 base and J dropped 3; count of bases not matched to a gene: 6. Germline CDR1 reads GTSNPN; CDR2 reads SVGIG (reference sequence). The CDR3 consists of 15 residues. CDR3 sequence (DNA): TGTGCCTGGAGTGCACTAGGACTAGCAACAGATACGCAGTATTTT. Translation: CAWSALGLATDTQYF.

This chain connects TRBV27 to TRBJ1-5, with TRBD1 matching 8 bases. The junction had 4 bases not matched to a gene; V was cut back by 5 bases and J by 7 bases. In germline, CDR1 is MNHEY, CDR2 SMNVEV (reference sequence). The CDR3 runs 13 residues. CDR3 in amino acids: CASSQGAWQPQHF. The DNA of the CDR3 is TGTGCCAGCAGTCAGGGGGCGTGGCAGCCCCAGCATTTT.

This rearrangement joins TRBV15 to TRBJ1-2; 10 bases match TRBD1. This CDR3 contains 19 residues. CDR1 is LNHNV, CDR2 YYDKDF, per germline (reference sequence). Losses at the gene ends were 5 bases for V and 0 bases for J; bases not matched to a gene: 15. This CDR3 is CATSDVPGQGMVSNYGYTF. Here the CDR3 DNA reads TGTGCCACCAGCGACGTCCCGGGACAGGGGATGGTATCTAACTATGGCTACACCTTC.

The V and J genes are TRBV29-1 and TRBJ1-2; perhaps TRBD1 as D (6 bases). The germline CDR1 and CDR2 sequences are SQVTM and ANQGSEA. V shed 5 bases and J shed 1 base, with 26 bases lying between them. This CDR3 is 18 amino acids long. The CDR3: CSVNTLRGLGTINYGYTF. CDR3 DNA sequence: TGCAGCGTTAACACCCTCAGGGGATTAGGCACAATTAACTATGGCTACACCTTC.

The rearrangement uses TRBV4-2 and TRBJ2-7, with 10 bases identical to TRBD2. The V segment lost 3 bases and the J segment 6 bases; nucleotides outside the gene matches: 8. This CDR3 is 15 amino acids long. Per germline, CDR1 LGHNA and CDR2 YNFKEQ. The CDR3 here is CASSQASGGLSEQYF. CDR3 sequence (DNA): TGTGCCAGCAGCCAGGCTAGCGGGGGACTCAGCGAGCAGTACTTC.

This clone was detected only a few times. This rearrangement joins TRBV6-5 to TRBJ2-2, with 7 bases aligning to TRBD1. The CDR3 runs to 14 residues. The V gene end was trimmed by 4 bases and the J gene end by 8 bases; junction bases not matched to a gene: 7. Germline V gene data show CDR1 as MNHEY and CDR2 as SVGAGI. This chain's CDR3 is CASSFYRGSGELFF. The CDR3 DNA reads as TGTGCCAGCAGTTTCTACAGGGGTTCGGGGGAGCTGTTTTTT.

This chain links TRBV19 with TRBJ2-6; 9 nucleotides match TRBD1. The CDR3 is made up of 16 amino acids. Germline V gene sequence: CDR1 LNHDA, CDR2 SQIVND (reference sequence). The ends lost 10 bases at V and 0 bases at J; junction bases unmatched: 7. The CDR3 DNA reads TGTGCCACCACGGACAGGGGAAGCTCTGGGGCCAACGTCCTGACTTTC. Translation: CATTDRGSSGANVLTF.

V gene TRBV5-1 combines with J gene TRBJ2-3; D possibly corresponds to TRBD1 (6 bases). Trimming shortened V by 3 bases and J by 2 bases, and 13 bases separated the two germline ends. The length of the CDR3 is 15 residues. The V gene's germline CDR1 is SGHRS and CDR2 YFSETQ. Here the CDR3 reads CASSWTDRYTDTQYF. CDR3 sequence (DNA): TGCGCCAGCAGCTGGACGGACAGATACACAGATACGCAGTATTTT.

The J gene is TRBJ1-1, the V gene TRBV25-1, with 8 positions matching TRBD1. J lost 8 bases, V lost 6 bases, and 14 bases had no gene match. Germline V lookup: CDR1 MGHDK, CDR2 SYGVNS. This CDR3 has 15 amino acids. CDR3 region: CASSYILTGVEEAFF. CDR3 nucleotides: TGTGCCAGCAGCTACATACTGACAGGGGTAGAGGAAGCTTTCTTT.